This T cell receptor (beta chain) was retrieved from a study of CD8 T cells in Susac syndrome. Whole-study context: Each patient with Susac syndrome, at the time of blood draw, was therapy-naive, on corticosteroids, or on intravenous immunoglobulin alone.

This clonotype was recorded only once. The authors reverse transcribed 0.5 to 1 ug RNA with random hexamers. TCRdb re-derived calls from the immunoSEQ multiplex PCR reads in MiXCR, one entry per CDR3 protein. The table has some 180,000 distinct CDR3 sequences, roughly nine tenths seen once. CDR3 length equals 16 residues. Trimming took 5 bases from V and 3 from J, leaving 18 bases between them. Germline V gene lookup returns CDR1 MNHEY and CDR2 SMNVEV (reference sequence). The sequence was obtained from a human donor with Susac syndrome. The chain has TRBV27 and TRBJ2-3; tentative D call: TRBD1 (6 bases). Sequencing used CD4+ T cells from PBMCs. CDR3 nucleotide sequence: TGTGCCAGCAGTCCGCACGGTGGGCAGGGGACAGATACGCAGTATTTT. As protein: CASSPHGGQGTDTQYF.